These 18 T cell receptor beta chains came from one sample sequenced in a study of graft-versus-host responses after intestinal transplantation. These receptors are not linked to any known antigen. Assay used: immunoSEQ multiplex PCR; TCRdb lists only in-frame clones, some missing. This table holds more than 70,000 clones, approximately 87% found once. Sequencing was performed on unstimulated CD4+ T cells sorted from spleen or lymph node cells, taken before intestinal transplant. The receptors come from a human donor who received an intestinal transplant.

Here the CDR3 DNA reads TGTGCCAGCAGCTCTAGCGGGGGGGCCGGGGAGCTGTTTTTT. This sequence encodes CASSSSGGAGELFF. The V call is TRBV7-3, the J call TRBJ2-2; TRBD2 aligns across 12 bases. CDR1 and CDR2 from the germline V gene are SGHTA and FQGTGA. The trim removed 4 bases at V and 6 bases at J, leaving 0 bases unmatched. The CDR3 is made up of 14 amino acids.

The V gene is TRBV11-2, the J gene TRBJ1-1, with D uncertain. The CDR3 is 13 residues long. Germline assignment: CDR1 SGHAT and CDR2 FQNNGV. V shed 4 bases and J shed 0 bases, with 6 bases lying between them. CDR3 amino acids: CASSSGVNTEAFF. Here the CDR3 DNA reads TGTGCCAGCAGCTCCGGTGTGAACACTGAAGCTTTCTTT.

The CDR3 nucleotides are TGTGCCAGCAGCTTAGGGACAGGATATAACTATGGCTACACCTTC. Its protein product is CASSLGTGYNYGYTF. The chain is built from TRBV7-6 and TRBJ1-2; 7 nucleotides match TRBD1. Germline CDR1 and CDR2: SGHVS and FNYEAQ. The CDR3 loop spans 15 amino acids. Unmatched junction bases numbered 3, after V lost 1 base and J lost 1 base.

This clone was detected only a few times. The rearrangement joins TRBV6-5 to TRBJ1-2, with 7 positions matching TRBD1. The J segment lost 1 base and the V segment lost 0 bases, leaving 5 bases of the junction unmatched. This CDR3 contains 16 residues. Germline V CDR1 and CDR2: MNHEY, SVGAGI. DNA of the CDR3: TGTGCCAGCAGTTACTCGGGGACAGTCCTTAACTATGGCTACACCTTC. Amino acids: CASSYSGTVLNYGYTF.

In its sample, this clone was seen once. V usage is TRBV5-1 and J usage is TRBJ1-1, with 9 bases fitting TRBD1. CDR3 size: 14 residues. V was pared by 6 bases and J by 7 bases, with 10 bases of the junction left unmatched. From germline, CDR1 is SGHRS and CDR2 YFSETQ. The CDR3 here is CASTPTGGGYEAFF. CDR3 coding DNA: TGCGCCAGCACCCCAACAGGGGGCGGGTATGAAGCTTTCTTT.

The chain recombines TRBV11-2 with TRBJ1-1, with D possibly matching TRBD1 (5 bases). Per the germline V gene, CDR1 is SGHAT and CDR2 is FQNNGV. CDR3 length equals 14 residues. With 3 bases removed from V and 1 base from J, the gap between germline ends came to 9 bases. The CDR3 DNA reads TGTGCCAGCAGCTTCCGGGGGACGAACACTGAAGCTTTCTTT. Amino acids: CASSFRGTNTEAFF.

The chain uses TRBV18 and TRBJ1-5; maybe TRBD1 (6 bases). Germline V gene lookup returns CDR1 KGHSH and CDR2 LQKENI. The CDR3 spans 13 residues. V shed 1 base and J shed 5 bases, with 6 bases lying between them. The CDR3 DNA follows: TGTGCCAGCTCACCACAGGGGGATCAGCCCCAGCATTTT. As protein: CASSPQGDQPQHF.

This chain uses TRBV10-3 with TRBJ2-1; 10 bases are shared with TRBD2. With V trimmed by 7 bases and J by 5 bases, 5 bases remained unmatched. Germline V gives CDR1 ENHRY, CDR2 SYGVKD. The CDR3 length is 14 residues. The CDR3 DNA follows: TGTGCCATCACCAGCGGGGGGGCACACAATGAGCAGTTCTTC. It codes for CAITSGGAHNEQFF.

The V gene is TRBV15, the J gene TRBJ2-7, with a possible D match to TRBD1 (6 bases). Germline V gene data show CDR1 as LNHNV and CDR2 as YYDKDF (reference sequence). The CDR3 totals 13 residues. V lost 2 bases and J lost 2, with 7 bases in between. In nucleotides, the CDR3 is TGTGCCACCAGCAGACAGGGGACCTACGAGCAGTACTTC. Encoded protein: CATSRQGTYEQYF.

This clone appeared once. The rearrangement joins TRBV5-4 to TRBJ1-2; 10 bases fit TRBD1. In germline, CDR1 is SGHNT, CDR2 YYREEE (reference sequence). The CDR3 covers 15 residues. V lost 4 bases, J lost 4 bases, and 7 bases stayed unmatched. The CDR3, as DNA: TGTGCCAGCAGCCCGCCCGGGACAGGGGTCTATGGCTACACCTTC. Encoded protein: CASSPPGTGVYGYTF.

Comment on this clone: The junction departs from the called germline gene at one end, perhaps through a read error. This sequence joins TRBV7-7 and TRBJ2-5; D is unclear. Germline values: CDR1 SSHAT, CDR2 FNYEAQ (reference sequence). The CDR3 contains 13 residues. The CDR3: CASSFGFQETQYF. As DNA, the CDR3 is TGTGCTAGCAGCTTTGGCTTCCAAGAGACCCAGTACTTC.

The rearrangement joins TRBV6-5 to TRBJ2-1; 9 bases match TRBD2. CDR1 is MNHEY and CDR2 is SVGAGI in the germline V gene. The CDR3 length is 15 residues. Trimming removed 5 bases from V and 6 bases from J; junction bases left unmatched: 8. The CDR3 sequence: CASSAGGLAPNEQFF. DNA of the CDR3: TGTGCCAGCAGTGCCGGGGGACTAGCCCCCAATGAGCAGTTCTTC.

The V call is TRBV7-9, the J call TRBJ1-2; D might be TRBD1 (5 bases). Looked up from germline, CDR1 is SEHNR and CDR2 is FQNEAQ (reference sequence). The CDR3 covers 15 residues. The V end lost 2 bases, the J end lost 4 bases, and 14 bases lay between the germline ends. As DNA, the CDR3 is TGTGCCAGCAGCTTATTCGTCGGGGGAATCTATGGCTACACCTTC. Its protein is CASSLFVGGIYGYTF. The complete variable domain, with remaining parts taken from reference TRBV7-9 and TRBJ1-2, reads DTGVSQNPRHKITKRGQNVTFRCDPISEHNRLYWYRQTLGQGPEFLTYFQNEAQLEKSRLLSDRFSAERPKGSFSTLEIQRTEQGDSAMYLCASSLFVGGIYGYTFGSGTRLTVV.

The rearrangement uses TRBV19 and TRBJ1-2, with 8 nucleotides matching TRBD1. V dropped 7 bases and J dropped 4; count of bases not matched to a gene: 11. The germline V gene has CDR1 LNHDA and CDR2 SQIVND (reference sequence). The length of the CDR3 is 15 residues. The CDR3 DNA reads TGTGCCAGTACCTTAACGACAGGGGCTTTCTATGGCTACACCTTC. Translating gives CASTLTTGAFYGYTF.

This clone appeared once. The rearrangement uses TRBV5-5 and TRBJ2-5; a possible D gene is TRBD2 (6 bases). Trimming cost V 4 bases and J 5 bases, with 9 bases left between them. This CDR3 region has 12 residues. Germline CDR1 is SGHKS and CDR2 is YYEKEE (reference sequence). For the CDR3, the DNA is TGTGCCAGCAGCCGGGGGTCTGAGACCCAGTACTTC. The encoded protein is CASSRGSETQYF.

V usage is TRBV7-2 and J usage is TRBJ1-2; D is ambiguous. From germline, CDR1 is SGHTA and CDR2 FQGNSA. Trimming took off 2 bases at V and 8 bases at J, with 15 bases between the two ends. The CDR3 has 14 amino acids. CDR3 region: CASSLSGRKEGYTF. For the CDR3, the DNA is TGTGCCAGCAGCTTATCGGGAAGAAAGGAGGGCTACACCTTC.

CDR3 sequence (DNA): TGTGCCAGCAGCTTTGACTTCAACACCGGGGAGCTGTTTTTT. It is translated as CASSFDFNTGELFF. The rearrangement joins TRBV5-4 to TRBJ2-2; D ambiguous. Trimming took 2 bases from V and 2 from J, leaving 7 bases between them. The V gene's germline CDR1 is SGHNT and CDR2 YYREEE (reference sequence). The CDR3 is made up of 14 amino acids.

This sequence joins TRBV5-1 and TRBJ2-7; weak D call: TRBD2 (5 bases). The CDR3 covers 12 residues. Germline CDR1 and CDR2: SGHRS and YFSETQ. The V and J ends lost 0 bases and 7 bases respectively, with 8 bases between them. The CDR3 DNA is TGCGCCAGCAGCTTGGTGGGCGGGGAGCAGTACTTC. This sequence encodes CASSLVGGEQYF.